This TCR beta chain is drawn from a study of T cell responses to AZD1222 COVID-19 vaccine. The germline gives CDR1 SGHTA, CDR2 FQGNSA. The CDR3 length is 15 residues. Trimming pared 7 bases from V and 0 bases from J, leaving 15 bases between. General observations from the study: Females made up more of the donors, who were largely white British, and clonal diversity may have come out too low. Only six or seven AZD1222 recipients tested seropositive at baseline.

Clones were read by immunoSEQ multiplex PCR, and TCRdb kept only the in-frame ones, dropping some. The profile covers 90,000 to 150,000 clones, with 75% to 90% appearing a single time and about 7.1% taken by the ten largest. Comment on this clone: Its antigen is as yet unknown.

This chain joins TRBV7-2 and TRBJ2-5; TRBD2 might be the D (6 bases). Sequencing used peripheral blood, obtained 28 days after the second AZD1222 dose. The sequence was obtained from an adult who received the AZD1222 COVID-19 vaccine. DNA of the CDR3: TGTGCCAGCAAACCCCCGCGGGGACACCAAGAGACCCAGTACTTC. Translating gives CASKPPRGHQETQYF.